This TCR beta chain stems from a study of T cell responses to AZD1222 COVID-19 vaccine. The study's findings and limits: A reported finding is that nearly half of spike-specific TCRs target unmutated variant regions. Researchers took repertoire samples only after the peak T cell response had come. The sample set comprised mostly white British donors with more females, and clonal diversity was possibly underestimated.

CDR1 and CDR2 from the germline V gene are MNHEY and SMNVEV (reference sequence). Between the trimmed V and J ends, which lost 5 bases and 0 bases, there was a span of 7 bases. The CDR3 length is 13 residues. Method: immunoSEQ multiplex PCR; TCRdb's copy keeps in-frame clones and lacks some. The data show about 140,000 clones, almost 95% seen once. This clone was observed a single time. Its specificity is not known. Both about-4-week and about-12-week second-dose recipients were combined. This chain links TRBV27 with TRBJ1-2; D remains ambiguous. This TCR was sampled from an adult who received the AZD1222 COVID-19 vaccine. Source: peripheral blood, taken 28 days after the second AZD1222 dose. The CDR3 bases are TGTGCCAGCAGTCGGCGCCCTAACTATGGCTACACCTTC. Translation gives CASSRRPNYGYTF.